These T cell receptor beta chains were read from a single sample in a study of blood T cells in healthy people across ages. TCRdb re-called the 5' RACE reads through MiXCR, storing one row per CDR3 protein. This repertoire shows roughly 800,000 distinct CDR3 sequences, approximately 55% found once; its top ten account for 40% to 50%. What was sequenced was blood. The origin of the receptors is a man older than 75 in good health. Both conserved end residues are part of each CDR3. The D gene is left open where the match is weak. Clone size is not always given. Where it is, it says once, few, many or a class for expanded clones.

J | V | size | D | CDR3 | DNA
TRBJ2-3 | TRBV29-1 | . | . | CSVEGKVGVAYRYAYF | TGCAGCGTTGAAGGGAAAGTGGGCGTGGCGTACAGATACGCGTATTTT
TRBJ2-5 | TRBV2 | . | . | CASNGGAQETQYF | TGTGCCAGCAACGGAGGCGCCCAAGAGACCCAGTACTTC
TRBJ2-6 | TRBV19 | . | TRBD1 | CASQGADSGANVLTF | TGTGCCAGCCAGGGGGCTGATTCTGGGGCCAACGTCCTGACTTTC
TRBJ2-1 | TRBV4-1 | . | TRBD2 | CASSPPMGGRPHNEQFF | TGCGCCAGCAGCCCCCCAATGGGCGGGAGGCCCCACAATGAGCAGTTCTTC
TRBJ2-5 | TRBV7-2 | few | TRBD2 | CASSPRPGLSRDQETQYF | TGTGCCAGCAGCCCCCGCCCGGGACTATCACGCGACCAAGAGACCCAGTACTTC
TRBJ2-1 | TRBV5-1 | . | . | CASSFDGRENNEQFF | TGCGCCAGCAGCTTCGATGGACGGGAGAACAATGAGCAGTTCTTC
TRBJ2-6 | TRBV5-1 | . | . | CASSLGKYSGADVLTF | TGCGCCAGCAGCTTGGGGAAGTACTCTGGGGCCGACGTCCTGACTTTC
TRBJ2-1 | TRBV4-1 | . | TRBD2 | CASSRRTSGINEQFF | TGCGCCAGCAGCCGACGGACTAGCGGGATCAATGAGCAGTTCTTC
TRBJ2-2 | TRBV29-1 | . | . | CSARTTGELFF | TGCAGCGCTCGGACGACCGGGGAGCTGTTTTTT
TRBJ2-5 | TRBV29-1 | many | . | CSAISGEETQYF | TGCAGCGCTATTAGCGGAGAAGAGACCCAGTACTTC
TRBJ1-5 | TRBV12-5 | . | . | CASGLPGVALHF | TGTGCTAGTGGTTTGCCCGGAGTGGCCCTGCATTTT
TRBJ2-1 | TRBV20-1 | . | . | CSASPGAGAAYNEQFF | TGCAGTGCTAGTCCCGGTGCGGGCGCCGCCTACAATGAGCAGTTCTTC
TRBJ1-5 | TRBV20-1 | few | TRBD1 | CSAPGQGKGKAQPQHF | TGCAGTGCTCCGGGACAGGGGAAGGGGAAGGCTCAGCCCCAGCATTTT
TRBJ1-1 | TRBV19 | . | TRBD1 | CASSRTGTTEAFF | TGTGCCAGTAGTCGGACAGGGACCACTGAAGCTTTCTTT
TRBJ2-3 | TRBV12-3/TRBV12-4 | . | . | CASSSITRGDTQYF | TGTGCCAGCAGCTCCATTACTAGAGGGGATACGCAGTATTTT
TRBJ2-4 | TRBV20-1 | . | . | CSARVSQDRLAKNIQYF | TGCAGTGCTAGAGTCTCCCAAGACAGGCTAGCCAAAAACATTCAGTACTTC
TRBJ2-3 | TRBV5-8 | . | TRBD2 | CASSLRGTSGSDRYAYF | TGTGCCAGCAGCTTGAGGGGGACTAGCGGGAGTGACAGATACGCGTATTTT
TRBJ1-1 | TRBV12-3/TRBV12-4 | . | . | CASGGPTGNTEAFF | TGTGCCAGCGGGGGCCCGACAGGGAACACTGAAGCTTTCTTT
TRBJ2-7 | TRBV4-1 | few | . | CASSQILRQGEQYF | TGCGCCAGCAGCCAAATCCTGAGGCAGGGTGAGCAGTACTTC
TRBJ2-5 | TRBV12-3/TRBV12-4 | . | . | CASRTGLQETQYF | TGTGCCAGCAGAACGGGACTCCAAGAGACCCAGTACTTC
TRBJ2-5 | TRBV29-1 | few | TRBD1 | CSSRTGQETQYF | TGCAGCTCTAGGACAGGGCAAGAGACCCAGTACTTC
TRBJ1-5 | TRBV6-6 | few | . | CASRTNSNQPQHF | TGTGCCAGCAGGACCAACAGCAATCAGCCCCAGCATTTT